This TCR beta chain is from a study of cytomegalovirus exposure and HLA in healthy donors. Study-level findings and limits: Excluded were some V segments that proved indistinguishable, including TRBV6-2 and TRBV6-3.

Concerning this clone: Its antigen is not known.

The CDR3 consists of 14 residues. Germline V gene sequence: CDR1 LNHDA, CDR2 SQIVND (reference sequence). Between the trimmed V and J ends, which lost 4 bases and 1 base, there was a span of 10 bases. PCR used 60 Vbeta primers and 13 Jbeta primers. Sequenced by immunoSEQ multiplex PCR; TCRdb stores in-frame clones only, minus some. In the table there are under 200,000 clones, approximately 85% of which are singletons. The sequence was obtained from a man between 18 and 35 years old in good health and CMV-seropositive. What was sequenced was PBMCs. The genes are TRBV19 and TRBJ1-1; D possibly corresponds to TRBD1 (6 bases). The CDR3 DNA is TGTGCCAGTAGTAGACCGGGACAGAACACTGAAGCTTTCTTT. Translated, it gives CASSRPGQNTEAFF.